The entry that follows covers one T cell receptor (beta chain) sequence. Unmatched junction bases numbered 3, after V lost 4 bases and J lost 5 bases. This CDR3 comprises 13 residues. Germline CDR1 and CDR2: SGHRS and YFSETQ. This record comes from a study of blood T cell repertoires in COVID-19. Study in general: Sites across the United States, Italy and Spain contributed samples from acute and convalescent COVID-19. Nucleic acid was either cDNA or gDNA, and it came from T cells, B-cell-depleted T cells, or PBMCs.

Original methodology: Nucleated cell counts were estimated from reference gene primer amplification. The method was immunoSEQ multiplex PCR; TCRdb's version includes in-frame clones alone and lacks a portion of them. Clonal size and the V and J genes are those of that table, whereas D and trimming came from the DNA. Among about 480,000 clones listed, around 88% were seen once. Sequencing input: peripheral blood. The chain uses TRBV5-1 and TRBJ2-7; 10 nucleotides align to TRBD1. This receptor was obtained from a woman aged 25 to 39 with acute or convalescent COVID-19. The DNA for the CDR3 is TGCGCCAGCAGCCACGGACAGGGGGACGAGCAGTACTTC. It encodes CASSHGQGDEQYF.